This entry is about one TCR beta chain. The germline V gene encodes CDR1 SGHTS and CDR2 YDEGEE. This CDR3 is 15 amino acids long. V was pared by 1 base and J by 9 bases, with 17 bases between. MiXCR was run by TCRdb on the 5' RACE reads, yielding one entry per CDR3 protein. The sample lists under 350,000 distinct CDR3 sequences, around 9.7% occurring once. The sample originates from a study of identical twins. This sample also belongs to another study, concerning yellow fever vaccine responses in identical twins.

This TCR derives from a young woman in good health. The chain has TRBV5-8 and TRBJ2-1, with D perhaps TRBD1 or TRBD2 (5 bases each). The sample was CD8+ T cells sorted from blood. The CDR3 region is CASSLPPPRGGEQFF. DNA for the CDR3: TGTGCCAGCAGCTTGCCCCCGCCCCGGGGCGGTGAGCAGTTCTTC.